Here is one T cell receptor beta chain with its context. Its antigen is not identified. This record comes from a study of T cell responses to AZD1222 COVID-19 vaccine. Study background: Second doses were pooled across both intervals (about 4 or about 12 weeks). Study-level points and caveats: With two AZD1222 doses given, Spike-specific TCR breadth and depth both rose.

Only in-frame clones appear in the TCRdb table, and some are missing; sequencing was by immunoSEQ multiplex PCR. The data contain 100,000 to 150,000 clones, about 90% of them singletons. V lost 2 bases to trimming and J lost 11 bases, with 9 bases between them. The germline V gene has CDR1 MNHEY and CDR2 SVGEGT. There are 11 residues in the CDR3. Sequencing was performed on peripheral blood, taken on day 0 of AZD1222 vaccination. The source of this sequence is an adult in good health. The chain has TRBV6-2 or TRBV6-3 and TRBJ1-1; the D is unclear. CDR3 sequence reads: CASSYGLWAFF. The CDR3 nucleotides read TGTGCCAGCAGTTACGGCTTGTGGGCTTTCTTT.